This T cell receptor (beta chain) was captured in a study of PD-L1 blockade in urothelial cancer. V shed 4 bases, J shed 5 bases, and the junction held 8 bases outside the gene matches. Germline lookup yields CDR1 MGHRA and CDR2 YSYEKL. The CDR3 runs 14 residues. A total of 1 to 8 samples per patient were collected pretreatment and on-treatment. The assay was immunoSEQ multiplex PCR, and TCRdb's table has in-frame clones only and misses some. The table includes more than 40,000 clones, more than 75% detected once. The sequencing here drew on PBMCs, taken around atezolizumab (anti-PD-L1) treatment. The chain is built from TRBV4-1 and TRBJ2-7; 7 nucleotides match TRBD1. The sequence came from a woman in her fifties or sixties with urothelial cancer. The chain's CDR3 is CASSPRQGTDEQYF. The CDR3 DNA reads TGCGCCAGCAGCCCCCGACAGGGAACGGACGAGCAGTACTTC.